This T cell receptor beta chain was retrieved from a study of cytomegalovirus exposure and HLA in healthy donors. Researchers ran the PCR with 60 Vbeta and 13 Jbeta primers. Generated by immunoSEQ multiplex PCR, the TCRdb table keeps only in-frame clones and is missing some. Of roughly 100,000 clones in the sample, just under 80% were seen once. Study findings and constraints: Sequencing had likely introduced a cluster of highly shared sequence variants as an artifact. The listing of roughly 160 TCR beta chains classed them as cytomegalovirus-associated. Both high specificity and high sensitivity reportedly marked the classifier's diagnosis of cytomegalovirus status.

CDR3 length: 14 amino acids. Germline V gene data show CDR1 as SGHDT and CDR2 as YYEEEE. Trimming took off 3 bases at V and 5 bases at J, with 12 bases between the two ends. Concerning this clone itself: Its matching antigen is unknown.

This clonotype was obtained from a male donor in good health and CMV-seronegative. This chain joins TRBV5-6 and TRBJ2-1; no definite D call. Sequenced material: PBMCs. The CDR3 here is CASSSERLDNEQFF. The CDR3 DNA is TGTGCCAGCAGCTCCGAGAGGTTGGACAATGAGCAGTTCTTC.